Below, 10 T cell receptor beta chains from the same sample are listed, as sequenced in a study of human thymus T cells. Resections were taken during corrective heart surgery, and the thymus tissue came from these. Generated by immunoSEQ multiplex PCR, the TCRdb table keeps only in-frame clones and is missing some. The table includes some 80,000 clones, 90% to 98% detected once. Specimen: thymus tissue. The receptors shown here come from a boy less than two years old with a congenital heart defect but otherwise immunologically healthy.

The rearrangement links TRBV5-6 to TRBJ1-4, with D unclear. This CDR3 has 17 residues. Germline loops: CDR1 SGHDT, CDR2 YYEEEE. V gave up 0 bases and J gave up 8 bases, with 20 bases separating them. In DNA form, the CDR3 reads TGTGCCAGCAGCTTGGACCCGGACGAGGGTGTTCGGGAAAAACTGTTTTTT. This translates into CASSLDPDEGVREKLFF.

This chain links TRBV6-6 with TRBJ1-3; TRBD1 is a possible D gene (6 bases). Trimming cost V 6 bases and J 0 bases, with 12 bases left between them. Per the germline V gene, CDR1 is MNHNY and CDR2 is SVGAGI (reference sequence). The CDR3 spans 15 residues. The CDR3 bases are TGTGCCAGCAGACAGGGCCCTGACTCTGGAAACACCATATATTTT. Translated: CASRQGPDSGNTIYF.

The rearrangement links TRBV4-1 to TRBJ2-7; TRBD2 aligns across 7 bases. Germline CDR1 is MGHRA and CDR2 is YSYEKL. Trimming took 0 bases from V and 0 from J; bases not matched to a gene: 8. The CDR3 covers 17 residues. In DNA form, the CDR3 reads TGCGCCAGCAGCCAAGAGCCAGCGGGGAGGCCCTCCTACGAGCAGTACTTC. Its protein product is CASSQEPAGRPSYEQYF.

The DNA of the CDR3 is TGTGCCAGCAGCTTATTGGTGGTTGGGGACAGCTTCTATGGCTACACCTTC. Its translation: CASSLLVVGDSFYGYTF. The gene calls are TRBV13 and TRBJ1-2; 7 bases agree with TRBD1. Germline V gene lookup returns CDR1 PRHDT and CDR2 FYEKMQ (reference sequence). The V gene end was trimmed by 2 bases and the J gene end by 4 bases; junction bases not matched to a gene: 13. This CDR3 comprises 17 residues.

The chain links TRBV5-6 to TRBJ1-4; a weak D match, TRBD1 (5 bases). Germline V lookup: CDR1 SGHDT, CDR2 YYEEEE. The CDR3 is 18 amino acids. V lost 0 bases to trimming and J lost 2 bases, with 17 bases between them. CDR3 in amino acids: CASSLGAPGEGTNEKLFF. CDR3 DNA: TGTGCCAGCAGCTTGGGGGCCCCGGGGGAAGGGACTAATGAAAAACTGTTTTTT.

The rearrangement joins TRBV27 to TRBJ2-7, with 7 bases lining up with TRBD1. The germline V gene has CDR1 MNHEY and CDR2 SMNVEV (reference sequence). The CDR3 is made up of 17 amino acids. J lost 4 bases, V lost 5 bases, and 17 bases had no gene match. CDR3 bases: TGTGCCAGCAGTGGCCGGACCAAGACAGGGAGCTGGTACGAGCAGTACTTC. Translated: CASSGRTKTGSWYEQYF.

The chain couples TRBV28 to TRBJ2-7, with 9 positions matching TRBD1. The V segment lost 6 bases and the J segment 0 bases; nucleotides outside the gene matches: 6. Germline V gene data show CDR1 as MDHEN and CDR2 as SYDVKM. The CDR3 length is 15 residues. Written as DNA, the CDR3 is TGTGCCAGCAGCCACCGGGACAGGGACTCCTACGAGCAGTACTTC. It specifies CASSHRDRDSYEQYF.

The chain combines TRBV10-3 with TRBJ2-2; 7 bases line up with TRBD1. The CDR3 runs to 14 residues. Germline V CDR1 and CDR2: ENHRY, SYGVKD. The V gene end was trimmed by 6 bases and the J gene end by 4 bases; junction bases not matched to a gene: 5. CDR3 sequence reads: CAIRRQGGTGELFF. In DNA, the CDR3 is TGTGCCATCAGGAGACAGGGTGGCACCGGGGAGCTGTTTTTT.

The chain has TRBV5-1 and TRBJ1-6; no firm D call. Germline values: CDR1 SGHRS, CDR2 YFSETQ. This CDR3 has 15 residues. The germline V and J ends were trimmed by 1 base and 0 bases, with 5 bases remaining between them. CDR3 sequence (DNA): TGCGCCAGCAGCTTGCGGGGCTCCTATAATTCACCCCTCCACTTT. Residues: CASSLRGSYNSPLHF.

The CDR3 sequence is CASSLGLAGNFRPGELFF. DNA for the CDR3: TGTGCCAGCAGCCTGGGACTAGCGGGGAATTTTAGGCCCGGGGAGCTGTTTTTT. This chain links TRBV11-3 with TRBJ2-2, with 13 bases matching TRBD2. This CDR3 comprises 18 residues. V was clipped by 5 bases and J by 6 bases; unmatched bases: 12. The germline V gene encodes CDR1 SGHNT and CDR2 YENEEA. Full variable domain (missing parts from reference TRBV11-3 and TRBJ2-2): EAGVVQSPRYKIIEKKQPVAFWCNPISGHNTLYWYLQNLGQGPELLIRYENEEAVDDSQLPKDRFSAERLKGVDSTLKIQPAELGDSAVYLCASSLGLAGNFRPGELFFGEGSRLTVL.